The 25 T cell receptor beta chains given below trace back to one sample, sequenced in a study of T-cell memory formation after mild COVID-19. TCRdb called the 5' RACE reads again in MiXCR, with one record for every CDR3 protein. The sample yields a few hundred thousand distinct CDR3 sequences, around 21% seen once. The sequencing input was PBMCs or a T cell subset sorted from them (not recorded which). The receptors were gathered from an adult woman who had mild COVID-19 (a few samples of this study predate the infection). Cell type and time point are not known.

V usage is TRBV4-1 and J usage is TRBJ2-1; the D is unclear. The CDR3 covers 15 residues. CDR1 MGHRA and CDR2 YSYEKL come from the germline V gene. The V end was cut by 1 base, the J end by 0 bases, with 7 bases between. CDR3 nucleotide sequence: TGCGCCAGCAGCCAAGGGGTGAACTCCTACAATGAGCAGTTCTTC. Its translation is CASSQGVNSYNEQFF.

V and J are TRBV3-1 and TRBJ2-7; 12 bases are a match to TRBD2. Germline CDR1 reads LGHDT; CDR2 reads YNNKEL (reference sequence). The CDR3 covers 15 residues. Trimming took 4 bases from V and 4 from J; bases not matched to a gene: 5. The CDR3 coding sequence is TGTGCCAGCAGCCTGGGGACTAGCGGGTTTTACGAGCAGTACTTC. Amino acids: CASSLGTSGFYEQYF.

This clonotype was picked up a small number of times. This rearrangement joins TRBV14 to TRBJ2-7, with D unresolved. The CDR3 covers 14 residues. Per the germline V gene, CDR1 is SGHDN and CDR2 is FVKESK. Trimming removed 4 bases from V and 2 bases from J, with 12 bases in between. The CDR3 DNA sequence: TGTGCCAGCAGCCGGTGGGCTTACACCTACGAGCAGTACTTC. It is translated as CASSRWAYTYEQYF.

The CDR3: CASSRGTRARSSYNSPLHF. CDR3 in DNA: TGTGCCAGCAGCCGTGGGACTCGTGCTCGGAGCTCCTATAATTCACCCCTCCACTTT. The V and J genes are TRBV3-1 and TRBJ1-6; a possible D gene is TRBD1 (5 bases). Germline CDR1 reads LGHDT; CDR2 reads YNNKEL (reference sequence). The CDR3 spans 19 residues. V lost 4 bases and J 0 bases, leaving 19 bases between the germline ends.

The chain links TRBV9 to TRBJ2-3; D is possibly TRBD2 (6 bases). CDR3 length: 15 amino acids. CDR1 is SGDLS and CDR2 is YYNGEE in the germline V gene. V was cut by 4 bases and J by 5 bases, with 17 bases left in between. The CDR3 DNA reads TGTGCCAGCAGCCCGGACGGGGGACGGGAAGATACGCAGTATTTT. Translating it yields CASSPDGGREDTQYF.

The chain has TRBV27 and TRBJ1-1; no definite D call. This CDR3 has 14 amino acids. Trimming stripped 0 bases from V and 1 base from J, with 6 bases between. CDR1 MNHEY and CDR2 SMNVEV come from the germline V gene (reference sequence). CDR3 sequence: CASSLSSRNTEAFF. The CDR3 bases are TGTGCCAGCAGTTTATCTAGTAGGAACACTGAAGCTTTCTTT.

This chain connects TRBV5-1 to TRBJ2-2; the match to TRBD1 covers 7 bases. Germline V gene lookup returns CDR1 SGHRS and CDR2 YFSETQ. This CDR3 comprises 15 residues. Trimming cost V 1 base and J 1 base; bases outside gene matches: 1. CDR3 sequence: CASSLQGENTGELFF. The CDR3 DNA sequence: TGCGCCAGCAGCTTGCAGGGGGAGAACACCGGGGAGCTGTTTTTT.

This clonotype has more than one count but fewer than ten. The chain employs TRBV4-1 and TRBJ2-7; 8 bases align to TRBD2. The V gene's germline CDR1 is MGHRA and CDR2 YSYEKL. With 4 bases clipped from V and 0 bases from J, the junction kept 5 bases outside the gene matches. This CDR3 comprises 15 residues. CDR3 residues: CASSLLADASYEQYF. DNA of the CDR3: TGCGCCAGCAGCCTACTAGCGGATGCCTCCTACGAGCAGTACTTC.

Many counts were recorded for this clonotype. The chain links TRBV12-3 or TRBV12-4 to TRBJ1-2; D call uncertain. CDR3 length: 13 amino acids. The ends were cut back, 3 bases at V and 3 bases at J, with 8 bases in the middle. Written as DNA, the CDR3 is TGTGCCAGCAGTTTGGGCGGCCACTATGGCTACACCTTC. Its protein product is CASSLGGHYGYTF.

This chain links TRBV7-9 with TRBJ2-3; 7 bases match TRBD1. Germline V gene lookup returns CDR1 SEHNR and CDR2 FQNEAQ (reference sequence). V lost 2 bases and J lost 4; bases outside the gene matches: 6. CDR3 length: 15 residues. The CDR3: CASSLRPDRPDTQYF. DNA for the CDR3: TGTGCCAGCAGCTTACGGCCGGACAGGCCAGATACGCAGTATTTT.

The V call is TRBV24-1, the J call TRBJ1-2; 8 positions agree with TRBD1. The CDR3 length is 13 residues. Germline lookup yields CDR1 KGHDR and CDR2 SFDVKD. The junction had 2 bases not matched to a gene; V was cut back by 2 bases and J by 7 bases. CDR3 region: CATSDYDRGGYTF. The CDR3, as DNA: TGTGCCACCAGTGATTATGACAGGGGTGGCTACACCTTC.

This chain links TRBV19 with TRBJ2-7; perhaps TRBD1 as D (6 bases). V gave up 5 bases and J gave up 4 bases, with 12 bases separating them. The CDR3 is made up of 13 amino acids. Germline V gene lookup returns CDR1 LNHDA and CDR2 SQIVND (reference sequence). The CDR3 coding sequence is TGTGCCAGTAGTCCGCACAGGGAGTACGAGCAGTACTTC. Its protein is CASSPHREYEQYF.

This clonotype came up many times. The genes are TRBV12-3 or TRBV12-4 and TRBJ1-5; 11 bases agree with TRBD1. V gave up 3 bases and J gave up 5 bases; unmatched junction bases: 6. This CDR3 spans 16 amino acids. CDR3 sequence (DNA): TGTGCCAGCAGTTTGCGGTGGACAGGGGGCGATCAGCCCCAGCATTTT. Encoded protein: CASSLRWTGGDQPQHF.

The rearrangement uses TRBV3-1 and TRBJ2-5; 7 bases line up with TRBD2. Germline V CDR1 and CDR2: LGHDT, YNNKEL (reference sequence). The CDR3 spans 16 residues. Trimming removed 1 base from V and 1 base from J; junction bases left unmatched: 6. CDR3 DNA sequence: TGTGCCAGCAGCCAAGCTCTATCTAGCGGCCAAGAGACCCAGTACTTC. Its protein product is CASSQALSSGQETQYF.

The chain uses TRBV12-3 or TRBV12-4 and TRBJ2-7; 8 bases are a match to TRBD1. J gave up 12 bases and V 3 bases, and 10 bases lay outside the gene matches. CDR3 length equals 13 residues. The CDR3 bases are TGTGCCAGCAGTTTTAGCAGGGGGCAAAGTCCGTACTTC. Its protein product is CASSFSRGQSPYF.

The chain has TRBV25-1 and TRBJ2-3, with D uncertain. V lost 3 bases and J 4 bases, leaving 11 bases between the germline ends. The CDR3 loop spans 14 amino acids. Germline V gene sequence: CDR1 MGHDK, CDR2 SYGVNS. CDR3 in DNA: TGTGCCAGCAGTGAGATGAGTGTCGCAGATACGCAGTATTTT. Amino acid sequence: CASSEMSVADTQYF.

The chain uses TRBV2 and TRBJ2-1; 10 nucleotides align to TRBD2. Per germline, CDR1 SNHLY and CDR2 FYNNEI. The CDR3 covers 16 residues. With V trimmed by 6 bases and J by 0 bases, 5 bases remained unmatched. The CDR3 reads CASRERTSGSYNEQFF. The CDR3 DNA reads TGTGCCAGCAGGGAAAGGACTAGCGGCTCCTACAATGAGCAGTTCTTC.

The chain recombines TRBV7-9 with TRBJ1-2; 9 bases map to TRBD1. V dropped 7 bases and J dropped 8; count of bases not matched to a gene: 17. Germline CDR1 reads SEHNR; CDR2 reads FQNEAQ (reference sequence). The CDR3 totals 16 residues. CDR3 region: CASNSNPGQGSGGYTF. The DNA of the CDR3 is TGTGCCAGCAACAGTAATCCGGGACAGGGATCGGGGGGCTACACCTTC.

The rearrangement joins TRBV11-3 to TRBJ1-5; no firm D call. This CDR3 spans 15 amino acids. Trimming removed 0 bases from V and 0 bases from J, with 6 bases in between. Germline V gene lookup returns CDR1 SGHNT and CDR2 YENEEA. As DNA, the CDR3 is TGTGCCAGCAGCTTAGACAGCTATAGCAATCAGCCCCAGCATTTT. Protein: CASSLDSYSNQPQHF.

This clonotype was seen a few times. The V gene is TRBV29-1, the J gene TRBJ2-7; 9 bases align to TRBD1. The CDR3 runs to 13 residues. Germline V CDR1 and CDR2: SQVTM, ANQGSEA. J lost 2 bases, V lost 7 bases, and 6 bases had no gene match. The CDR3 coding sequence is TGCAGCGCACTGACAGGGGGGCCCTACGAGCAGTACTTC. This gives the protein CSALTGGPYEQYF.

The chain employs TRBV7-2 and TRBJ1-6, with a tentative D call TRBD1 (6 bases). Germline assignment: CDR1 SGHTA and CDR2 FQGNSA. Trimming took off 5 bases at V and 8 bases at J, with 13 bases between the two ends. There are 14 residues in the CDR3. The CDR3 sequence is CASSQGQGYSPLHF. For the CDR3, the DNA is TGTGCCAGCAGCCAGGGGCAGGGGTATTCACCCCTCCACTTT.

This chain joins TRBV9 and TRBJ2-3, with TRBD2 identical over 8 bases. After removal of 4 bases from V and 0 bases from J, the junction contained 7 bases not matched to a gene. The CDR3 is 16 amino acids. Germline CDR1 and CDR2: SGDLS and YYNGEE. The CDR3 reads CASSPWLAGSTDTQYF. CDR3 bases: TGTGCCAGCAGCCCGTGGCTAGCGGGTAGCACAGATACGCAGTATTTT.

V and J are TRBV9 and TRBJ2-1; D is possibly TRBD2 (5 bases). The CDR3 totals 17 residues. V shed 1 base and J shed 0 bases, with 14 bases lying between them. The germline gives CDR1 SGDLS, CDR2 YYNGEE. CDR3 in amino acids: CASSVWLTGSSYNEQFF. CDR3 in DNA: TGTGCCAGCAGCGTATGGCTAACGGGGTCCTCCTACAATGAGCAGTTCTTC.

This clonotype has only a few counts. Here the CDR3 DNA reads TGTGCCAGCAGCGTCTCCTCGGGGGATGAGCAGTTCTTC. Protein sequence: CASSVSSGDEQFF. The chain is built from TRBV9 and TRBJ2-1; possibly TRBD2 for D (6 bases). CDR1 and CDR2 from the germline V gene are SGDLS and YYNGEE. Between the trimmed V and J ends, which lost 2 bases and 8 bases, there was a span of 11 bases. This CDR3 spans 13 amino acids. The whole variable domain, remainder taken from reference TRBV9 and TRBJ2-1, is DSGVTQTPKHLITATGQRVTLRCSPRSGDLSVYWYQQSLDQGLQFLIQYYNGEERAKGNILERFSAQQFPDLHSELNLSSLELGDSALYFCASSVSSGDEQFFGPGTRLTVL.

This clonotype appeared a few times. The J gene is TRBJ2-2, the V gene TRBV7-9, with 9 bases matching TRBD1. The CDR3 totals 16 residues. Germline V gene data show CDR1 as SEHNR and CDR2 as FQNEAQ (reference sequence). Trimming removed 5 bases from V and 3 bases from J; junction bases left unmatched: 7. CDR3 in DNA: TGTGCCAGCAGCCCCCGGACAGGGGATGACACCGGGGAGCTGTTTTTT. Amino acids: CASSPRTGDDTGELFF.